This T cell receptor beta chain derives from a study of T cell repertoires in cytomegalovirus infection. In the study overall: It was the public TCR beta signatures that indicated both CMV infection and matching HLA type.

Whole-study results and caveats: Predominance within the ex vivo response was attributable to HLA-C-restricted CMV-specific TCR beta clonotypes. Cumulative public TCR beta family frequency identified CMV carriers with the relevant HLA.

The V segment lost 6 bases and the J segment 8 bases; nucleotides outside the gene matches: 15. The CDR3 extends over 15 amino acids. CDR1 and CDR2 (germline): DFQATT, SNEGSKA (reference sequence). TCRdb processed the reads anew with MiXCR; each CDR3 protein has one entry. The sample contains 300,000 or so distinct CDR3 sequences, 20% to 30% of which appear only once. Notes on this clonotype: Antigen specificity is unknown.

The rearrangement links TRBV20-1 to TRBJ1-4, with 7 nucleotides matching TRBD1. The sequence derives from a human donor in good health (CMV status not recorded). Some clones in this sample may be carry-over from other donors' samples. Sequenced input: PBMCs. The chain's CDR3 is CSATGRTGRGEKLFF. The CDR3 DNA sequence: TGCAGTGCAACAGGTCGGACAGGACGTGGGGAAAAACTGTTTTTT.